The entry below gives a single T cell receptor (beta chain) sequence along with its context. Its specificity is not known. The J segment lost 4 bases and the V segment lost 9 bases, leaving 9 bases of the junction unmatched. The CDR3 loop spans 15 amino acids. Germline V gives CDR1 MNHEY, CDR2 SMNVEV (reference sequence). This specimen comes from a study of cytomegalovirus exposure and HLA in healthy donors. Notes on the study in general: Cytomegalovirus-associated status was assigned to 164 TCR beta chains. In vitro, a few CMV-associated chains proved specific for CMV antigens.

The method was immunoSEQ multiplex PCR; TCRdb's version includes in-frame clones alone and lacks a portion of them. Of some 330,000 clones in the sample, 86% were seen once. V gene TRBV27 combines with J gene TRBJ2-7, with 13 bases aligning to TRBD2. Sample: PBMCs. The TCR comes from a woman under 30 in good health and CMV-seronegative. CDR3 protein: CASKGLAGAIYEQYF. The CDR3, as DNA: TGTGCCAGTAAAGGACTAGCGGGAGCCATATACGAGCAGTACTTC.